This TCR beta chain was sequenced in a study of cytomegalovirus exposure and HLA in healthy donors. The primer mix had 60 Vbeta and 13 Jbeta primers. This table comes from immunoSEQ multiplex PCR, and its TCRdb copy is limited to in-frame clones, with some not included. Seen here are about 150,000 clones, 60% to 70% observed once, and the top ten hold about 7.1%. In this sample, this clone turned up a few times. There are 13 residues in the CDR3. From germline, CDR1 is SNHLY and CDR2 FYNNEI. V gave up 8 bases and J gave up 5 bases, with 12 bases separating them. The source of this sequence is a woman aged 60-75 years in good health and CMV-seropositive. The sequenced material came from PBMCs. V gene TRBV2 combines with J gene TRBJ2-2, with D possibly being TRBD2 (6 bases). CDR3 loop: CASGTGGTGELFF. As DNA, the CDR3 is TGTGCCAGCGGGACTGGGGGGACCGGGGAGCTGTTTTTT.